This passage covers 8 T cell receptor beta chains from one sample sequenced in a study of blood T cell repertoires in COVID-19. Here immunoSEQ multiplex PCR was the method, and the copy in TCRdb shows in-frame clones only, minus some. Among around 210,000 clones listed, 70% to 90% were seen once. The source material was peripheral blood. These receptors all stem from a man aged 45-60 years with COVID-19, enrolled during active disease.

This chain joins TRBV4-3 and TRBJ2-5; 10 bases align to TRBD2. CDR1 LGHNA and CDR2 YSLEER come from the germline V gene. This CDR3 spans 15 amino acids. Trimming took 0 bases from V and 2 from J; bases not matched to a gene: 0. This CDR3 reads CASSQEAGGQETQYF. The CDR3 DNA sequence: TGCGCCAGCAGCCAAGAAGCGGGGGGGCAAGAGACCCAGTACTTC.

The V call is TRBV10-2, the J call TRBJ2-3, with 11 positions matching TRBD2. The J segment lost 3 bases and the V segment lost 7 bases, leaving 6 bases of the junction unmatched. The CDR3 is made up of 15 amino acids. Germline loops: CDR1 WSHSY, CDR2 SAAADI. The CDR3 loop is CASKVAGGLTDTQYF. CDR3 DNA sequence: TGCGCCAGCAAGGTAGCGGGAGGGTTGACAGATACGCAGTATTTT.

This chain connects TRBV7-9 to TRBJ2-3, with D possibly TRBD2 on 6 matching bases. V dropped 1 base and J dropped 2 bases, with 13 bases sitting between them. The CDR3 has 16 residues. Germline values: CDR1 SEHNR, CDR2 FQNEAQ (reference sequence). This CDR3 is CASSLGRSGPTDTQYF. The CDR3 DNA follows: TGTGCCAGCAGCTTAGGTCGTAGCGGCCCCACAGATACGCAGTATTTT.

This rearrangement joins TRBV6-1 to TRBJ2-3, with 8 bases that match TRBD2. Unmatched junction bases numbered 11, after V lost 1 base and J lost 8 bases. Per the germline V gene, CDR1 is MNHNS and CDR2 is SASEGT. This CDR3 is built from 16 residues. This CDR3 is CASSEENASGRGTQYF. The CDR3 nucleotides are TGTGCCAGCAGTGAAGAAAACGCTAGCGGGCGGGGTACGCAGTATTTT.

The V and J genes are TRBV5-1 and TRBJ2-7; 8 bases agree with TRBD1. CDR1 is SGHRS, CDR2 YFSETQ, per germline. The J segment lost 3 bases and the V segment lost 5 bases, leaving 10 bases of the junction unmatched. This CDR3 contains 15 residues. The DNA for the CDR3 is TGCGCCAGCAGTCAACACCGGGACAGGTTCTACGAGCAGTACTTC. This translates into CASSQHRDRFYEQYF.

The chain recombines TRBV5-1 with TRBJ2-1; maybe TRBD1 (6 bases). This CDR3 has 13 amino acids. Germline V CDR1 and CDR2: SGHRS, YFSETQ. The V gene lost 2 bases and the J gene lost 7 bases, with 10 bases spanning the gap. The CDR3 DNA reads as TGCGCCAGCAGCTTTCGGGACAAAAATGAGCAGTTCTTC. Translation gives CASSFRDKNEQFF.

The rearrangement uses TRBV19 and TRBJ1-1; D remains unclear. CDR1 is LNHDA and CDR2 is SQIVND in the germline V gene (reference sequence). The CDR3 sequence is 11 residues long. Trimming stripped 5 bases from V and 6 bases from J, with 7 bases between. The CDR3 is CASSLGPEAFF. The CDR3 nucleotides are TGTGCCAGTAGTCTGGGCCCTGAAGCTTTCTTT.

The rearrangement links TRBV11-2 to TRBJ2-5; D is uncertain. The V end lost 1 base, the J end lost 3 bases, and 9 bases lay between the germline ends. Germline V gene data show CDR1 as SGHAT and CDR2 as FQNNGV. CDR3 size: 14 residues. The CDR3 region is CASSLGVYEETQYF. CDR3 DNA: TGTGCCAGCAGCTTAGGCGTCTACGAAGAGACCCAGTACTTC. The full variable domain, in which reference TRBV11-2 and TRBJ2-5 provide the parts outside the CDR3, is EAGVAQSPRYKIIEKRQSVAFWCNPISGHATLYWYQQILGQGPKLLIQFQNNGVVDDSQLPKDRFSAERLKGVDSTLKIQPAKLEDSAVYLCASSLGVYEETQYFGPGTRLLVL.